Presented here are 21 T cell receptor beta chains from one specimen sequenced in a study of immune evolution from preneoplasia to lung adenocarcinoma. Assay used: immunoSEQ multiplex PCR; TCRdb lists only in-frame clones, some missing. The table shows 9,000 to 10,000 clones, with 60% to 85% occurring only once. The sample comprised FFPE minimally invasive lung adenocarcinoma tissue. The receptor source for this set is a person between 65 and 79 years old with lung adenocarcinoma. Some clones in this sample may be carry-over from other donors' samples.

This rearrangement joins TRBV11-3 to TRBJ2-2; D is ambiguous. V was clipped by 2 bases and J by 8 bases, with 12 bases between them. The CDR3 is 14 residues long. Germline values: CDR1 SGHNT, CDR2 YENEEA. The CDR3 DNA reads TGTGCCAGCAGCTTACGGTCAGGCTCTGGGGAGCTGTTTTTT. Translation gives CASSLRSGSGELFF.

The CDR3 coding sequence is TGTGCCAGTAGTAGGGGGGTCGGGGACTTAGGGACTGAAGCTTTCTTT. Translating it yields CASSRGVGDLGTEAFF. The V gene is TRBV19, the J gene TRBJ1-1, with D possibly being TRBD1 (5 bases). The V end lost 4 bases, the J end lost 5 bases, and 20 bases lay between the germline ends. The germline V gene encodes CDR1 LNHDA and CDR2 SQIVND (reference sequence). The length of the CDR3 is 16 residues.

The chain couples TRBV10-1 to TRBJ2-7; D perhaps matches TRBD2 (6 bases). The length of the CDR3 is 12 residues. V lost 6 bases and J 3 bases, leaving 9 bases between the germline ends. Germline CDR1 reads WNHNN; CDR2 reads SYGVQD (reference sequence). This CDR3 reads CASSHGSYEQYF. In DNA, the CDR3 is TGCGCCAGCAGCCACGGGAGCTACGAGCAGTACTTC.

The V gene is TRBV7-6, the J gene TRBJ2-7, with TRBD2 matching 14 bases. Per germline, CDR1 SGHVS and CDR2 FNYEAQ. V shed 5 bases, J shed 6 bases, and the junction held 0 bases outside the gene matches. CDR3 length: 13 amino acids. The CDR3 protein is CASSGTSGSEQYF. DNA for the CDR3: TGTGCCAGCAGCGGGACTAGCGGGAGCGAGCAGTACTTC.

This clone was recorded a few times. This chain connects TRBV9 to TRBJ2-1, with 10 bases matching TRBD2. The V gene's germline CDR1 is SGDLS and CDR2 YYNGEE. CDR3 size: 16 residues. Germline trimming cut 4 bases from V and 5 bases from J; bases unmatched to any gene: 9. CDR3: CASSSRTSGVHNEQFF. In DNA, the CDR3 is TGTGCCAGCAGCTCCCGGACTAGCGGAGTCCACAATGAGCAGTTCTTC. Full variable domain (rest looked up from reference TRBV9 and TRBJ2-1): DSGVTQTPKHLITATGQRVTLRCSPRSGDLSVYWYQQSLDQGLQFLIQYYNGEERAKGNILERFSAQQFPDLHSELNLSSLELGDSALYFCASSSRTSGVHNEQFFGPGTRLTVL.

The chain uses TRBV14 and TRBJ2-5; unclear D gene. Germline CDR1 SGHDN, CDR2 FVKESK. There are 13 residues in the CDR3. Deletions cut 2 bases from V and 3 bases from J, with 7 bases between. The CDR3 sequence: CASSQTTEETQYF. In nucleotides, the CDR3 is TGTGCCAGCAGCCAAACAACCGAAGAGACCCAGTACTTC. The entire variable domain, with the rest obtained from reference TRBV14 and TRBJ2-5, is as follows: EAGVTQFPSHSVIEKGQTVTLRCDPISGHDNLYWYRRVMGKEIKFLLHFVKESKQDESGMPNNRFLAERTGGTYSTLKVQPAELEDSGVYFCASSQTTEETQYFGPGTRLLVL.

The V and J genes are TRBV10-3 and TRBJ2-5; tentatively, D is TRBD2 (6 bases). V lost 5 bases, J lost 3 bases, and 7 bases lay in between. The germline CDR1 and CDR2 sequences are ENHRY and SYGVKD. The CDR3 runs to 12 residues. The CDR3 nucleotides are TGTGCCATCAGTAGGAGGGAAGAGACCCAGTACTTC. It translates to CAISRREETQYF.

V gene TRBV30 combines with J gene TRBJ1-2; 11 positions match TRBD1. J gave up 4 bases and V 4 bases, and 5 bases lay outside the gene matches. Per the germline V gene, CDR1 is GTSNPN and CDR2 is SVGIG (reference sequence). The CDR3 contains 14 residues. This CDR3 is CAWKRTGGFYGYTF. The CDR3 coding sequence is TGTGCCTGGAAAAGGACAGGGGGCTTCTATGGCTACACCTTC. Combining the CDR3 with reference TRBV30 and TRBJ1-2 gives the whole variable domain SQTIHQWPATLVQPVGSPLSLECTVEGTSNPNLYWYRQAAGRGLQLLFYSVGIGQISSEVPQNLSASRPQDRQFILSSKKLLLSDSGFYLCAWKRTGGFYGYTFGSGTRLTVV.

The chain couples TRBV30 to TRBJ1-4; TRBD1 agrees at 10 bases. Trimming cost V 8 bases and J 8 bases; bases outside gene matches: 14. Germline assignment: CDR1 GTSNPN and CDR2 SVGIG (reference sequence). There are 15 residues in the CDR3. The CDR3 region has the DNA TGTGCCACCGGGACAGGGGTGATTTCAGGGGAAAAACTGTTTTTT. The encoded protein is CATGTGVISGEKLFF.

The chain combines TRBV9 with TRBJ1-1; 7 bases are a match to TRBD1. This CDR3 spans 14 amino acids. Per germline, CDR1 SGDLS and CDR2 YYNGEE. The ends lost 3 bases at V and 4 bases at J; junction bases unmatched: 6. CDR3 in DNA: TGTGCCAGCAGCGACAGGGGATTCGGCACTGAAGCTTTCTTT. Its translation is CASSDRGFGTEAFF.

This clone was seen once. The DNA of the CDR3 is TGTGCCAGTAGTATAAAGAAGATGGGCGGGAGCTCCTACAATGAGCAGTTCTTC. Translating it yields CASSIKKMGGSSYNEQFF. V usage is TRBV19 and J usage is TRBJ2-1, with 7 bases lining up with TRBD2. The CDR3 loop spans 18 amino acids. V shed 2 bases and J 0 bases; nucleotides not matched to a gene: 10. In germline, CDR1 is LNHDA, CDR2 SQIVND (reference sequence).

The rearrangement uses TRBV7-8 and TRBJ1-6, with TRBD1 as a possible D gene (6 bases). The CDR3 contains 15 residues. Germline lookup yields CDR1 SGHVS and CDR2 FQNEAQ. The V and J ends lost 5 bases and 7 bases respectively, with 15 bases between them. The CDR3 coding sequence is TGTGCCAGCAGCCCTAACGATAGGGGGAATTCACCCCTCCACTTT. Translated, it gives CASSPNDRGNSPLHF. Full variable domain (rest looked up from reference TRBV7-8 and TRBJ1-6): GAGVSQSPRYKVAKRGQDVALRCDPISGHVSLFWYQQALGQGPEFLTYFQNEAQLDKSGLPSDRFFAERPEGSVSTLKIQRTQQEDSAVYLCASSPNDRGNSPLHFGNGTRLTVT.

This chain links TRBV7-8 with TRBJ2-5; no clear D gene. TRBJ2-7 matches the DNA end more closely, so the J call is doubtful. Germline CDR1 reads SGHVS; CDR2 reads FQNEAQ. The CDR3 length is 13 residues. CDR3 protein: CASSFGQTYEQYF. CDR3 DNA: TGTGCCAGCAGCTTCGGCCAAACCTACGAGCAGTACTTC.

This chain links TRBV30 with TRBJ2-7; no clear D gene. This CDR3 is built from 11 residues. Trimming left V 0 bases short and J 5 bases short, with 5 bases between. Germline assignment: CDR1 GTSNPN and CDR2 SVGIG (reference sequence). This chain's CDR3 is CAWSVEDEQYF. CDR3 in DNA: TGTGCCTGGAGTGTAGAGGACGAGCAGTACTTC.

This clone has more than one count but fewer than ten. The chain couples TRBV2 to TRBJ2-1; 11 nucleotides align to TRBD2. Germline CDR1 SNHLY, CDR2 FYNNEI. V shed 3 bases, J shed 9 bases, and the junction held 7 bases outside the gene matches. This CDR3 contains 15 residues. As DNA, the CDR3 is TGTGCCAGCAGTGATCGGGTAGCGGGAGGGGGTGAGCAGTTCTTC. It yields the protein CASSDRVAGGGEQFF.

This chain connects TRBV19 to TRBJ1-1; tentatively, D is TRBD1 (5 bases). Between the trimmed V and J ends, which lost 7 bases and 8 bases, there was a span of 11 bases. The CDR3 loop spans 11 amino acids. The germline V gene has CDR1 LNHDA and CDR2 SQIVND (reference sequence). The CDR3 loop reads CASIGQGEAFF. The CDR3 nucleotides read TGTGCCAGTATAGGCCAGGGCGAAGCTTTCTTT. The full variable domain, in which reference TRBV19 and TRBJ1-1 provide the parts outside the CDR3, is DGGITQSPKYLFRKEGQNVTLSCEQNLNHDAMYWYRQDPGQGLRLIYYSQIVNDFQKGDIAEGYSVSREKKESFPLTVTSAQKNPTAFYLCASIGQGEAFFGQGTRLTVV.

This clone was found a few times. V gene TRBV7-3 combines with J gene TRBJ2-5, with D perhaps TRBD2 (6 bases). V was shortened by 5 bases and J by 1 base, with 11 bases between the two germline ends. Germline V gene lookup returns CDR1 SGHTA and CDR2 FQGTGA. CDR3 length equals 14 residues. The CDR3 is CASSPTSSQETQYF. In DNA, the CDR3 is TGTGCCAGCAGCCCAACTAGCAGCCAAGAGACCCAGTACTTC.

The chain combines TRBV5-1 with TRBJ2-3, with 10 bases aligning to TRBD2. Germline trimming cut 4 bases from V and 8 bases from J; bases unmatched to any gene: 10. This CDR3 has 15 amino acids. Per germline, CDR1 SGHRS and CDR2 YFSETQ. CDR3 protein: CASSGDTSGVGTQYF. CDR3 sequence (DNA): TGCGCCAGCAGCGGGGATACTAGCGGGGTTGGTACGCAGTATTTT.

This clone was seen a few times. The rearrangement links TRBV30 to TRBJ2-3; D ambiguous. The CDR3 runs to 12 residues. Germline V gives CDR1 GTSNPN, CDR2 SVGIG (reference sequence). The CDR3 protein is CAGGGYTDTQYF. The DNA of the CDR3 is TGTGCAGGTGGTGGTTACACAGATACGCAGTATTTT.

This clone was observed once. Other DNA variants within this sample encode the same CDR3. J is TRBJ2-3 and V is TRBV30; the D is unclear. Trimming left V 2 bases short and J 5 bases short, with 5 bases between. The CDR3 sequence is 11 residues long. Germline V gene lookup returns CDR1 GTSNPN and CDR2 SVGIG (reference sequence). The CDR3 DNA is TGTGCCTGGAGTCCACGAGATACGCAGTATTTT. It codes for CAWSPRDTQYF.

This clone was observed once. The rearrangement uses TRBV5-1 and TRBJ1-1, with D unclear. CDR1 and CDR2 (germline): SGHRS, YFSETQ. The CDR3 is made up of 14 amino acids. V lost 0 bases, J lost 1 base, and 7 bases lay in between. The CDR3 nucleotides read TGCGCCAGCAGCTTGGCACCGGCGAACACTGAAGCTTTCTTT. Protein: CASSLAPANTEAFF.